The clone carrying this T cell receptor beta chain was detected ten times or more. The data were obtained in a study of regulatory T cells in long-lasting Graves disease. Relying on iRepertoire HTBI primers and Arm-PCR of CDR3 regions, the team built TCR beta libraries. MiXCR, run by TCRdb on the multiplex PCR reads, gives a single entry per CDR3 protein. Of 350,000 to 500,000 distinct CDR3 sequences in the sample, about a sixth were seen once. The CDR3 has 14 residues. The germline CDR1 and CDR2 sequences are MNHEY and SMNVEV (reference sequence). The V and J ends lost 5 bases and 2 bases, in that order; junction bases with no gene match: 4. Time point: newly diagnosed GD, antithyroid drugs for less than 3 months. PBMC-extracted RNA yielded the TCR library. The same data also went into a second study, on T cells in Graves' hyperthyroidism and ophthalmopathy.

The receptor was isolated from a woman between 18 and 29 years old with Graves disease. Specimen: peripheral blood mononuclear cells (PBMCs), collected at new diagnosis, from a patient treated with antithyroid drugs. The chain recombines TRBV27 with TRBJ2-3; 7 bases align to TRBD1. The chain's CDR3 is CASSRDSDTDTQYF. The CDR3 nucleotides read TGTGCCAGCAGTCGGGACAGTGACACAGATACGCAGTATTTT.